The next 19 T cell receptor beta chains were all read from a single sample in a study of post-analysis software for immune sequencing data. The antigens for these receptors are not known. Carried by the TCR beta cDNA libraries were unique molecular identifiers. One entry per CDR3 protein, called by TCRdb with MiXCR from the PCR reads. The sample records roughly 200,000 distinct CDR3 sequences, around 29% being singletons. Study-wide results and limits: Higher frequency in patients than in controls was seen for roughly five TRBV segments, with TRBV5-6, TRBV5-1 and TRBV20-1 among them.

Sequences were obtained from blood. The receptors stem from a girl aged 2-17 years with multiple sclerosis.

The sample holds a few counts of this clonotype. The chain joins TRBV11-2 to TRBJ2-1; TRBD1 or TRBD2 may be the D gene (5 bases each). V lost 1 base, J lost 10 bases, and 11 bases lay in between. The CDR3 is 13 amino acids. CDR1 is SGHAT and CDR2 is FQNNGV in the germline V gene. The CDR3 here is CASSLGGKREQFF. The DNA of the CDR3 is TGTGCCAGCAGCTTAGGGGGGAAACGCGAGCAGTTCTTC.

This clonotype occurred once. Here the CDR3 DNA reads TGTGCCAGTAAAGGGGCAGGGGGAAATCAGCCCCAGCATTTT. Its translation is CASKGAGGNQPQHF. The J gene is TRBJ1-5, the V gene TRBV19; 7 bases line up with TRBD1. This CDR3 region has 14 residues. The V gene end was trimmed by 7 bases and the J gene end by 4 bases; junction bases not matched to a gene: 7. Germline V gives CDR1 LNHDA, CDR2 SQIVND (reference sequence).

DNA for the CDR3: TGTGCCACCCTTTCCCGGCATAGCAATCAGCCCCAGCATTTT. Translation: CATLSRHSNQPQHF. The chain joins TRBV6-2 or TRBV6-3 to TRBJ1-5; unclear D gene. This CDR3 contains 14 residues. Germline CDR1 MNHEY, CDR2 SVGEGT. V lost 10 bases and J 0 bases, leaving 13 bases between the germline ends.

The sample holds a few counts of this clonotype. This rearrangement joins TRBV6-6 to TRBJ2-3, with 10 bases fitting TRBD2. This CDR3 contains 14 residues. With V trimmed by 6 bases and J by 7 bases, 7 bases remained unmatched. CDR1 and CDR2 from the germline V gene are MNHNY and SVGAGI (reference sequence). The CDR3 loop is CASSALAGIHTQYF. Here the CDR3 DNA reads TGTGCCAGCAGCGCACTAGCGGGGATACATACGCAGTATTTT.

This clonotype has a handful of counts. The chain joins TRBV6-5 to TRBJ1-5; 10 bases line up with TRBD1. The CDR3 spans 18 residues. Germline assignment: CDR1 MNHEY and CDR2 SVGAGI. Germline trimming cut 0 bases from V and 7 bases from J; bases unmatched to any gene: 12. Here the CDR3 reads CASSYSSSGTGVDQPQHF. CDR3 DNA sequence: TGTGCCAGCAGTTACTCGAGCTCCGGGACAGGGGTCGACCAGCCCCAGCATTTT.

A remark on this clonotype: One end of the junction varies from germline; a read error may be responsible. The rearrangement joins TRBV5-1 to TRBJ1-2; a weak D match, TRBD1 (6 bases). The germline gives CDR1 SGHRS, CDR2 YFSETQ. This CDR3 region has 15 residues. CDR3 nucleotide sequence: TGCGCCGGCAGCTTGGGGGCCGGACTTAGCTATGGCTACACCTTC. This sequence encodes CAGSLGAGLSYGYTF.

With regard to this clonotype: A much larger clone lies one base from this, so it may be a read error. This chain connects TRBV11-2 to TRBJ1-2; the match to TRBD1 covers 8 bases. Germline V lookup: CDR1 SGHAT, CDR2 FQNNGV. The length of the CDR3 is 13 residues. This chain's CDR3 is CTSSYGQGVGYTF. CDR3 bases: TGTACCAGCAGCTACGGACAGGGCGTTGGCTACACCTTC.

In this sample, this clonotype turned up many times. The rearrangement links TRBV12-3 or TRBV12-4 to TRBJ2-1, with 8 nucleotides matching TRBD2. The length of the CDR3 is 17 residues. Germline trimming cut 5 bases from V and 1 base from J; bases unmatched to any gene: 10. The CDR3 DNA reads as TGTGCCAGCAGTCCCAGAACGACTAGCGTATCCTACAATGAGCAGTTCTTC. Residues: CASSPRTTSVSYNEQFF.

A note on this clonotype: A much larger clone lies one base from this, so it may be a read error. Here the CDR3 reads CASSFHGTGLAKNIQYF. Written as DNA, the CDR3 is TGCGCCAGCAGCTTCCACGGGACAGGGTTAGCCAAAAACATTCAGTACTTC. The chain carries TRBV5-1 and TRBJ2-4; 9 bases line up with TRBD1. The CDR3 contains 17 residues. CDR1 and CDR2 (germline): SGHRS, YFSETQ. Trimming took 2 bases from V and 0 from J; bases not matched to a gene: 6.

This clonotype was seen at least ten times. The chain couples TRBV20-1 to TRBJ2-1, with D maybe TRBD1 (5 bases). The CDR3 has 13 amino acids. Per the germline V gene, CDR1 is DFQATT and CDR2 is SNEGSKA (reference sequence). V was shortened by 1 base and J by 3 bases, with 7 bases between the two germline ends. The CDR3 protein is CSARVRVYNEQFF. As DNA, the CDR3 is TGCAGTGCTAGAGTCAGGGTCTACAATGAGCAGTTCTTC.

The chain uses TRBV6-5 and TRBJ2-7, with a possible D match to TRBD2 (8 bases). The assigned J gene may be wrong: the sequence end matches TRBJ2-5 better. The CDR3 extends over 20 amino acids. CDR1 and CDR2 from the germline V gene are MNHEY and SVGAGI. This CDR3 is CASSYRGTEFLSGRLETQYF. DNA of the CDR3: TGTGCCAGCAGTTACAGGGGGACAGAGTTTCTCAGCGGGAGATTAGAGACCCAGTACTTC.

This clonotype has just a few counts. The chain couples TRBV7-2 to TRBJ2-3; D assignment may be TRBD1 or TRBD2 (6 bases each). This CDR3 has 17 amino acids. The V end was cut by 1 base, the J end by 6 bases, with 20 bases between. In germline, CDR1 is SGHTA, CDR2 FQGNSA. CDR3 sequence reads: CASSLGGWGAQLDTQYF. DNA for the CDR3: TGTGCCAGCAGCTTAGGGGGGTGGGGGGCGCAGCTCGATACGCAGTATTTT.

V and J are TRBV12-3 or TRBV12-4 and TRBJ2-3; the match to TRBD1 covers 8 bases. The CDR3 has 14 residues. V was clipped by 8 bases and J by 4 bases; unmatched bases: 8. CDR3 in DNA: TGTGCCAGCGGCCTCAGGGGGCAGGCAGATACGCAGTATTTT. It codes for CASGLRGQADTQYF.

The chain recombines TRBV4-2 with TRBJ1-3; a weak D match, TRBD1 (5 bases). Germline-derived CDR1 and CDR2 are LGHNA and YNFKEQ. CDR3 size: 16 residues. V gave up 0 bases and J gave up 2 bases, with 11 bases separating them. The CDR3 region is CASSQETAGPGNTIYF. The CDR3 DNA reads as TGTGCCAGCAGCCAAGAGACAGCTGGGCCTGGAAACACCATATATTTT.

This clonotype was picked up many times. The chain recombines TRBV20-1 with TRBJ2-1, with 7 bases matching TRBD1. V was pared by 5 bases and J by 0 bases, with 7 bases of the junction left unmatched. The CDR3 sequence is 15 residues long. CDR1 and CDR2 from the germline V gene are DFQATT and SNEGSKA (reference sequence). Written as DNA, the CDR3 is TGCAGTGCTCGGGTGCAGGGGGTCTCCTACAATGAGCAGTTCTTC. Translated: CSARVQGVSYNEQFF.

Details on this clonotype: A single base separates this from a much larger clone, so it may be a read error. The genes are TRBV20-1 and TRBJ2-7, with D perhaps being TRBD1 or TRBD2 (5 bases each). The CDR3 sequence is 11 residues long. Germline values: CDR1 DFQATT, CDR2 SNEGSKA (reference sequence). This CDR3 is CSAFSRDERYF. The CDR3 DNA follows: TGCAGTGCTTTCTCTAGGGACGAGCGGTACTTC.

CDR3 DNA: TGTGCCAGCAGCTTAGCCCTGGGACTAGCGGGAGGAATGGGAGAGACCCAGTACTTC. Encoded protein: CASSLALGLAGGMGETQYF. This chain uses TRBV11-2 with TRBJ2-7; 15 nucleotides align to TRBD2. The DNA end is more similar to TRBJ2-5, so the J call may be wrong. The CDR3 has 19 residues. Germline V gene lookup returns CDR1 SGHAT and CDR2 FQNNGV.

This clonotype showed up many times. The chain links TRBV5-1 to TRBJ2-7, with 11 bases lining up with TRBD1. Germline values: CDR1 SGHRS, CDR2 YFSETQ. The CDR3 sequence is 15 residues long. Trimming took 0 bases from V and 2 from J; bases not matched to a gene: 1. CDR3 sequence: CASSLGGQGAYEQYF. The DNA of the CDR3 is TGCGCCAGCAGCTTGGGGGGACAGGGGGCCTACGAGCAGTACTTC.

A word on this clonotype: With a much larger clone just one base away, this may be a read error. The rearrangement uses TRBV4-2 and TRBJ2-7; TRBD1 or TRBD2 may be the D gene (5 bases each). Trimming left V 4 bases short and J 5 bases short, with 21 bases between. Germline values: CDR1 LGHNA, CDR2 YNFKEQ. The CDR3 loop spans 16 amino acids. CDR3 amino acids: CASSPDPTGGFHEQYF. In nucleotides, the CDR3 is TGTGCCAGCAGCCCTGACCCCACTGGGGGTTTCCACGAGCAGTACTTC.